This TCR beta chain was obtained from a study of blood T cell repertoires in COVID-19. Study in general: Specimens from acute and convalescent COVID-19 originated in the United States, Italy and Spain. T cells, B-cell-depleted T cells, or PBMCs provided the cDNA or gDNA that served as material.

Original processing methods: Reference gene primer amplification yielded estimated nucleated cell counts. Using immunoSEQ multiplex PCR, the repertoire was profiled, and TCRdb retains in-frame clones only, with some absent. D and trimming come from the DNA, and the V and J calls and clone size come from that table. The table includes roughly 200,000 clones, roughly 78% detected once. Sequencing was done on a sample of peripheral blood. The sequence came from a woman older than 75 with active or convalescent COVID-19.

The CDR3 sequence: CASQSLDRNTEAFF. CDR3 DNA: TGTGCCAGTCAAAGCCTAGACCGGAACACTGAAGCTTTCTTT. The genes are TRBV18 and TRBJ1-1; D unclear. The germline CDR1 and CDR2 sequences are KGHSH and LQKENI. This CDR3 region has 14 residues. Trimming removed 9 bases from V and 1 base from J, with 15 bases in between. The full variable domain, in which reference TRBV18 and TRBJ1-1 provide the parts outside the CDR3, is NAGVMQNPRHLVRRRGQEARLRCSPMKGHSHVYWYRQLPEEGLKFMVYLQKENIIDESGMPKERFSAEFPKEGPSILRIQQVVRGDSAAYFCASQSLDRNTEAFFGQGTRLTVV.